Many counts were recorded for the clone carrying this T cell receptor beta chain. This sample is drawn from a study of regulatory T cells in long-lasting Graves disease. The V and J ends lost 3 bases and 8 bases respectively, with 20 bases between them. Germline lookup yields CDR1 GTSNPN and CDR2 SVGIG (reference sequence). The CDR3 has 16 amino acids. To make TCR beta libraries, researchers used iRepertoire HTBI primers and Arm-PCR of CDR3 regions. TCRdb reprocessed the multiplex PCR reads via MiXCR and lists one record per CDR3 protein. This sample has under 800,000 distinct CDR3 sequences, with around 17% found just once. Stated time point: newly diagnosed GD, antithyroid drugs for less than 3 months. Extracted RNA from PBMCs served as the source of the TCR library. This sample also appeared in a second study, on T cells in Graves' hyperthyroidism and ophthalmopathy.

The source was peripheral blood mononuclear cells (PBMCs), collected at new diagnosis, from a patient treated with antithyroid drugs. The V gene is TRBV30, the J gene TRBJ1-6; D remains ambiguous. This TCR was sampled from a woman aged 25 to 45 with Graves disease. The CDR3 coding sequence is TGTGCCTGGAGGGGCTCCCGGATGAGACTGGATTCACCCCTCCACTTT. Its protein is CAWRGSRMRLDSPLHF.